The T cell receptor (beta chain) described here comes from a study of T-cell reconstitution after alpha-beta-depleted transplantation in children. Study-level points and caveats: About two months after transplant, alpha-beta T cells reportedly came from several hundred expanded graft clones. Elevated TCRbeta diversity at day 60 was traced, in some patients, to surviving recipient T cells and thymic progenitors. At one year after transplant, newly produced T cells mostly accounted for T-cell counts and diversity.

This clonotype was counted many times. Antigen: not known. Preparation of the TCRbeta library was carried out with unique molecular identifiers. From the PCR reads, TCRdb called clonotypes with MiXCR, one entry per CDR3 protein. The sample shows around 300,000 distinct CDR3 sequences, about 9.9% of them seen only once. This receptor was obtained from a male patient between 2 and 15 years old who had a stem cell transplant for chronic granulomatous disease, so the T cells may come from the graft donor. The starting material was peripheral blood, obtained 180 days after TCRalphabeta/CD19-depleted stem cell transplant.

CDR3 sequence: CSASPADSGNTIYF. The CDR3 region has the DNA TGCAGTGCTAGCCCCGCGGATTCTGGAAACACCATATATTTT. The rearrangement links TRBV20-1 to TRBJ1-3, with D unresolved. Germline V gene lookup returns CDR1 DFQATT and CDR2 SNEGSKA (reference sequence). The CDR3 extends over 14 amino acids. V gave up 3 bases and J gave up 1 base, with 10 bases separating them.